This entry features one T cell receptor delta chain sequence. This clone was detected only a few times. Its target antigen remains unknown. No base quality values were provided; no much bigger clone lies one nucleotide off. This sample stems from a study of gamma-delta T cells after stem cell transplantation (dated by TCRdb to 2015 to 2016). Preparation of the library involved RT-PCR. The data were produced on an Illumina MiSeq. The public reads were reprocessed by TCRdb using CATT, and rows of matching DNA were later combined. The sample table records about 2,600 delta-chain clones; under 25% of these occur just once. The ten largest clones capture 23% of the sample. The sequenced sample was gamma-delta T cells. The receptor was isolated from a human donor. It is not recorded whose cells these are; they may come from a transplant donor.

The CDR3 sequence is CACDNIYEAGKLDTDKLIF. The DNA sequence is as follows: TGTGCCTGTGACAACATCTACGAGGCCGGCAAATTAGACACCGATAAACTCATCTTT. The receptor chain draws on TRDV2 and TRDJ1, with an unclear D gene assignment. The CDR3, from cysteine to phenylalanine, totals 19 residues. CDR3 DNA is the only sequence kept; it has 57 bases, read in frame from the first base. The germline V gene provides CDR1 GEAIGNYY and CDR2 EKD. A distance of 24 bases separates the germline ends of V and J, which lose 2 bases and 0 bases respectively.